This record covers a single TCR beta chain. Its antigen remains undetermined. Per-base qualities were not stored, and no clone one base away is much larger. CDR1 SEHNR and CDR2 FQNEAQ are derived from the germline V gene (reference sequence). The CDR3 measures 15 amino acids from cysteine to phenylalanine. The entry retains the CDR3 DNA only, 45 bases that are in frame from base 1. The V end loses 2 bases and the J end loses 4 bases, and a stretch of 14 bases separates them. This specimen comes from a study of blood T cell repertoires in COVID-19 (dated by TCRdb to the early 2020s). Turning to the overall study: The collaborator samples originated in the United States, Italy and Spain and spanned the acute and convalescent phases of COVID-19. The repertoires were released in a freely available public database intended as a resource for research on the immune response to SARS-CoV-2. The prospective study material was composed of cDNA or gDNA derived from T cells, B-cell-depleted T cells, or PBMCs. Samples came from the ongoing ImmuneRACE study (first 160 participants) plus 1,254 subjects from 6 global collaborators. The dataset comprised deeply sampled blood TCRbeta repertoires from subjects exposed to, actively infected with, or recovered from COVID-19. Sample metadata almost always included a de-identified subject ID, COVID-19 status, age in years and sex. HLA class I and class II types, where available, came from metadata supplied by the sample provider rather than from assay-based typing. Here is what the overall study found, with its caveats: How much clinical and demographic metadata was included differed by source and by participant, and the metadata was provided uncurated.

The immunoSEQ Assay, a bias-controlled multiplex PCR, was used to amplify TCRbeta CDR3 regions from genomic DNA. In the paper's pipeline: Nucleated cell counts per sample were estimated from amplification of reference gene primers within the assay. To quantify the absolute abundance of each unique TCRbeta CDR3 rearrangement, sequence reads were collapsed and filtered. For each sample, productive Simpson clonality was calculated as the square root of Simpson's diversity index over productive rearrangements. In its TCRdb copy, this immuneACCESS table keeps in-frame sequences only and misses some clones. Where compared with another copy, unresolved V genes explain less than half of these, and the others have no known cause. D and trimming come from the DNA, and the V and J calls and clone size come from that table. The sample table lists under 500,000 clones, nearly 90% of them with a count of one. The ten largest clonotypes hold roughly 1.9% of the sample.

Participants in the prospective study were enrolled through a virtual design, were aged roughly 18 to 100 years, and lived in approximately 24 United States geographic areas. In the prospective study, cohorts were assigned on the basis of participant-reported clinical history obtained from a screening survey and a study questionnaire. In the prospective study, whole blood, serum and a nasopharyngeal or oropharyngeal swab were collected from each participant by mobile phlebotomists. Additional blood draws and questionnaires over a 2-month period could optionally be provided by prospective study participants. Prospective study blood samples were shipped either frozen or at room temperature before DNA extraction.

Sequenced sample: PBMCs or T cells enriched from blood (not recorded which). The chain links TRBV7-9 with TRBJ1-1, and TRBD1 may be the D gene, going by 6 matching bases. The sequence derives from a woman aged 18-29 years with acute COVID-19. The nucleotide sequence reads as follows: TGTGCCAGCAGCTTATCAGGGGTAGTAGGCACTGAAGCTTTCTTT. The encoded protein is CASSLSGVVGTEAFF.